Following are 21 T cell receptor beta chains from one sample sequenced in a study of blood T cell repertoires in COVID-19. Method: immunoSEQ multiplex PCR; TCRdb's copy keeps in-frame clones and lacks some. The repertoire holds some 200,000 clones, with around nine tenths as singletons. The sequenced sample consisted of PBMCs or T cells enriched from blood (not recorded which). These receptors originate from a young man in a cohort exposed to, infected with or recovered from COVID-19 (not recorded which).

The rearrangement links TRBV28 to TRBJ1-5; D not resolved. CDR1 is MDHEN and CDR2 is SYDVKM in the germline V gene. The CDR3 runs to 14 residues. V was trimmed by 7 bases and J by 2 bases, leaving 12 bases between them. Here the CDR3 DNA reads TGTGCCAGCATGAACGGGGTCGGCAATCAGCCCCAGCATTTT. Protein product: CASMNGVGNQPQHF.

The chain links TRBV28 to TRBJ1-1; tentatively, D is TRBD1 (5 bases). Germline-derived CDR1 and CDR2 are MDHEN and SYDVKM. The germline V and J ends were trimmed by 4 bases and 2 bases, with 17 bases remaining between them. The CDR3 consists of 16 residues. CDR3 coding DNA: TGTGCCAGCAGTTACCGGGGGGGGATGGGTAACACTGAAGCTTTCTTT. Its protein product is CASSYRGGMGNTEAFF.

This rearrangement joins TRBV6-5 to TRBJ2-1; TRBD2 aligns across 7 bases. This CDR3 has 13 amino acids. Per germline, CDR1 MNHEY and CDR2 SVGAGI. V gave up 6 bases and J gave up 8 bases; unmatched junction bases: 7. The CDR3 reads CASRDAGVHEQFF. Written as DNA, the CDR3 is TGTGCCAGCAGAGACGCGGGGGTGCATGAGCAGTTCTTC.

The J gene is TRBJ1-2, the V gene TRBV10-2; 8 bases map to TRBD1. Germline values: CDR1 WSHSY, CDR2 SAAADI. J lost 7 bases, V lost 6 bases, and 7 bases had no gene match. The CDR3 consists of 13 residues. As DNA, the CDR3 is TGCGCCAGCAGCCCCGGGACAGGCGGTGGCTACACCTTC. Encoded protein: CASSPGTGGGYTF.

The count of this clone is one. The J gene is TRBJ2-5, the V gene TRBV7-9; D perhaps matches TRBD1 (6 bases). V gave up 5 bases and J gave up 2 bases, with 12 bases separating them. Germline CDR1 is SEHNR and CDR2 is FQNEAQ (reference sequence). The CDR3 runs 14 residues. Here the CDR3 reads CASSLTGTQETQYF. As DNA, the CDR3 is TGTGCCAGCAGCCTGACAGGTACTCAAGAGACCCAGTACTTC. The full variable domain, in which reference TRBV7-9 and TRBJ2-5 provide the parts outside the CDR3, is DTGVSQNPRHKITKRGQNVTFRCDPISEHNRLYWYRQTLGQGPEFLTYFQNEAQLEKSRLLSDRFSAERPKGSFSTLEIQRTEQGDSAMYLCASSLTGTQETQYFGPGTRLLVL.

V and J are TRBV5-1 and TRBJ1-2; 8 bases agree with TRBD1. Germline assignment: CDR1 SGHRS and CDR2 YFSETQ. V was pared by 2 bases and J by 10 bases, with 7 bases of the junction left unmatched. The CDR3 runs to 13 residues. The CDR3 reads CASSFGQGPAYTF. CDR3 coding DNA: TGCGCCAGCAGCTTCGGACAGGGCCCAGCCTACACCTTC.

J is TRBJ1-6 and V is TRBV5-1; 7 positions agree with TRBD1. The V gene end was trimmed by 2 bases and the J gene end by 5 bases; junction bases not matched to a gene: 4. Germline-derived CDR1 and CDR2 are SGHRS and YFSETQ. The CDR3 is 15 amino acids. The CDR3 sequence is CASSFGQENNSPLHF. DNA of the CDR3: TGCGCCAGCAGCTTTGGACAGGAGAATAATTCACCCCTCCACTTT.

The rearrangement uses TRBV14 and TRBJ1-1, with D unresolved. V was pared by 4 bases and J by 0 bases, with 9 bases between. CDR3 length: 14 amino acids. Germline V lookup: CDR1 SGHDN, CDR2 FVKESK. DNA of the CDR3: TGTGCCAGCAGCCCCTCCAGGCTGAACACTGAAGCTTTCTTT. Translation: CASSPSRLNTEAFF. The whole variable domain, filled in from reference TRBV14 and TRBJ1-1, reads EAGVTQFPSHSVIEKGQTVTLRCDPISGHDNLYWYRRVMGKEIKFLLHFVKESKQDESGMPNNRFLAERTGGTYSTLKVQPAELEDSGVYFCASSPSRLNTEAFFGQGTRLTVV.

The chain combines TRBV5-8 with TRBJ1-2; TRBD1 is a possible D gene (5 bases). Germline CDR1 reads SGHTS; CDR2 reads YDEGEE. The CDR3 spans 14 residues. V was clipped by 2 bases and J by 8 bases, with 16 bases between them. The CDR3 DNA sequence: TGTGCCAGCAGCTTTGGCAGGGTCGGGCTCGGCTACACCTTC. Its protein product is CASSFGRVGLGYTF.

The rearrangement joins TRBV7-3 to TRBJ1-6, with TRBD1 as a possible D gene (5 bases). V was shortened by 4 bases and J by 7 bases, with 11 bases between the two germline ends. CDR3 length equals 14 residues. Germline lookup yields CDR1 SGHTA and CDR2 FQGTGA. The CDR3 region has the DNA TGTGCCAGCAGCTGGAGGGGCCTCAATTCACCCCTCCACTTT. Translating gives CASSWRGLNSPLHF.

The chain joins TRBV29-1 to TRBJ2-2, with TRBD1 matching 8 bases. CDR1 SQVTM and CDR2 ANQGSEA come from the germline V gene. V was clipped by 0 bases and J by 4 bases; unmatched bases: 7. The CDR3 loop spans 16 amino acids. CDR3 amino acids: CSVEDRGQLSTGELFF. CDR3 bases: TGCAGCGTTGAAGACAGGGGGCAGTTGAGCACCGGGGAGCTGTTTTTT.

The gene calls are TRBV4-3 and TRBJ2-7; D possibly corresponds to TRBD2 (5 bases). The V end was cut by 11 bases, the J end by 5 bases, with 28 bases between. The CDR3 is 16 amino acids. Per germline, CDR1 LGHNA and CDR2 YSLEER. The CDR3 region is CAPSGDGEIAPDEQYF. The CDR3 DNA is TGCGCCCCTTCGGGTGACGGGGAGATTGCGCCCGACGAGCAGTACTTC.

The V gene is TRBV14, the J gene TRBJ1-2; the D is unclear. V lost 2 bases and J 8 bases, leaving 9 bases between the germline ends. Germline assignment: CDR1 SGHDN and CDR2 FVKESK. The CDR3 totals 12 residues. The CDR3 nucleotides are TGTGCCAGCAGCCAACTCGGGGAAGGCTACACCTTC. Encoded protein: CASSQLGEGYTF. Drawing the rest from reference TRBV14 and TRBJ1-2, the complete variable domain is EAGVTQFPSHSVIEKGQTVTLRCDPISGHDNLYWYRRVMGKEIKFLLHFVKESKQDESGMPNNRFLAERTGGTYSTLKVQPAELEDSGVYFCASSQLGEGYTFGSGTRLTVV.

The rearrangement links TRBV18 to TRBJ1-1; 10 bases are a match to TRBD1. The CDR3 contains 15 residues. Losses at the gene ends were 0 bases for V and 7 bases for J; bases not matched to a gene: 5. Germline V CDR1 and CDR2: KGHSH, LQKENI. The CDR3 spells CASSPPMGQGIEAFF. The CDR3 DNA sequence: TGTGCCAGCTCACCACCGATGGGACAGGGGATTGAAGCTTTCTTT.

The chain uses TRBV5-8 and TRBJ1-5, with 10 nucleotides matching TRBD1. This CDR3 contains 17 residues. V dropped 0 bases and J dropped 4; count of bases not matched to a gene: 7. CDR1 and CDR2 from the germline V gene are SGHTS and YDEGEE. CDR3 sequence (DNA): TGTGCCAGCAGCTTGGCCCGGACAGGGGGACGGAATCAGCCCCAGCATTTT. It encodes CASSLARTGGRNQPQHF. Based on the CDR3 plus reference TRBV5-8 and TRBJ1-5, the full variable domain is EAGVTQSPTHLIKTRGQQATLRCSPISGHTSVYWYQQALGLGLQFLLWYDEGEERNRGNFPPRFSGRQFPNYSSELNVNALELEDSALYLCASSLARTGGRNQPQHFGDGTRLSIL.

A remark on this clone: Within the sample, other DNA sequences also encode this same CDR3. This chain connects TRBV19 to TRBJ1-1, with D unresolved. The CDR3 runs 13 residues. V lost 4 bases to trimming and J lost 0 bases, with 6 bases between them. Germline CDR1 is LNHDA and CDR2 is SQIVND (reference sequence). Here the CDR3 reads CASSTGMNTEAFF. DNA for the CDR3: TGTGCCAGTAGTACGGGGATGAACACTGAAGCTTTCTTT.

V and J are TRBV11-2 and TRBJ2-7; 8 bases map to TRBD1. CDR1 and CDR2 (germline): SGHAT, FQNNGV. The ends lost 5 bases at V and 0 bases at J; junction bases unmatched: 12. The CDR3 consists of 17 residues. The CDR3, as DNA: TGTGCCAGCAGCCCCATCAGGGGGCTAAGGAGCTCCTACGAGCAGTACTTC. Translated, it gives CASSPIRGLRSSYEQYF.

The V gene is TRBV5-4, the J gene TRBJ2-3; TRBD1 might be the D (6 bases). The V end lost 1 base, the J end lost 8 bases, and 11 bases lay between the germline ends. This CDR3 comprises 13 residues. Germline V gene lookup returns CDR1 SGHNT and CDR2 YYREEE (reference sequence). The CDR3 DNA reads as TGTGCCAGCAGCTTGATGGGGGCCGGTACGCAGTATTTT. Amino acid sequence: CASSLMGAGTQYF.

CDR3 amino acids: CASSEGVQYF. The CDR3 DNA sequence: TGCGCCAGCAGCGAGGGTGTTCAGTACTTC. The chain couples TRBV5-1 to TRBJ2-4; D is perhaps TRBD2 (5 bases). The CDR3 loop spans 10 amino acids. The germline V gene has CDR1 SGHRS and CDR2 YFSETQ. V was cut by 4 bases and J by 11 bases, with 7 bases left in between.

The chain recombines TRBV7-8 with TRBJ2-7; 14 bases agree with TRBD2. J was trimmed by 3 bases and V by 5 bases; bases with no gene match: 9. The CDR3 runs to 17 residues. The germline V gene has CDR1 SGHVS and CDR2 FQNEAQ. CDR3 nucleotide sequence: TGTGCCAGCAGCCCCGGAGGACTAGCGGGAGGTCGCTACGAGCAGTACTTC. Amino acids: CASSPGGLAGGRYEQYF.

The V and J genes are TRBV13 and TRBJ2-7, with a tentative D call TRBD2 (6 bases). Germline-derived CDR1 and CDR2 are PRHDT and FYEKMQ (reference sequence). V was trimmed by 2 bases and J by 7 bases, leaving 18 bases between them. The CDR3 has 15 amino acids. CDR3 residues: CASSLPGSSVREQYF. The CDR3 region has the DNA TGTGCCAGCAGCTTACCGGGGTCTAGCGTGCGGGAGCAGTACTTC.